The 22 T cell receptor beta chains reported below all come from one sample, sequenced in a study of T cells in Graves' hyperthyroidism and ophthalmopathy (dated by TCRdb to the late 2010s). Library preparation employed multiplex PCR. Reads for this sample came from an Illumina HiSeq 2000. The TCR beta CDR3 regions were amplified from the RNA transcripts. The first round of RT-PCR for the TCR CDR3 was performed with the HTBI primer set and the Qiagen OneStep RT-PCR kit. In-frame beta chains were kept once TCRdb had trimmed the public reads at Q25 with fastp and called clones with MiXCR. Rows with one shared CDR3 protein collapse into an entry with the most common genes and DNA. The sample table shows 350,000 to 400,000 distinct CDR3 sequences, and more than 11% are seen once. Approximately 10% of the sample is held by the ten biggest clonotypes. Sequences were obtained from blood. These receptors were obtained from a woman aged 60 to 75 with Graves' hyperthyroidism.

In its sample, this clonotype was seen a few times. The chain carries TRBV4-1 and TRBJ1-2, with 7 bases fitting TRBD1. The germline gives CDR1 MGHRA, CDR2 YSYEKL. CDR3 length: 15 residues. The V segment lost 2 bases and the J segment 2 bases; nucleotides outside the gene matches: 5. The CDR3 coding sequence is TGCGCCAGCAGCCAACCGGGACAGAAGAACTATGGCTACACCTTC. It codes for CASSQPGQKNYGYTF.

This clonotype was counted only a few times. V and J are TRBV7-8 and TRBJ1-1; tentatively, D is TRBD1 (5 bases). CDR1 and CDR2 from the germline V gene are SGHVS and FQNEAQ. This CDR3 region has 15 residues. Trimming took off 7 bases at V and 3 bases at J, with 18 bases between the two ends. The CDR3 here is CASTPGGGADTEAFF. CDR3 coding DNA: TGTGCCAGCACTCCCGGCGGAGGGGCGGACACTGAAGCTTTCTTT. The full variable domain, with the rest looked up from reference TRBV7-8 and TRBJ1-1, is GAGVSQSPRYKVAKRGQDVALRCDPISGHVSLFWYQQALGQGPEFLTYFQNEAQLDKSGLPSDRFFAERPEGSVSTLKIQRTQQEDSAVYLCASTPGGGADTEAFFGQGTRLTVV.

This clonotype occurred many times. CDR3 amino acids: CSARDRRQGLTEAFF. In DNA form, the CDR3 reads TGCAGTGCTAGAGATCGAAGACAGGGATTAACTGAAGCTTTCTTT. The chain uses TRBV20-1 and TRBJ1-1, with 7 bases fitting TRBD1. Trimming at V came to 0 bases and at J to 5 bases, leaving 9 bases not matched to a gene. CDR3 length: 15 amino acids. CDR1 is DFQATT and CDR2 is SNEGSKA in the germline V gene (reference sequence).

This clonotype was seen many times. J is TRBJ1-3 and V is TRBV12-3 or TRBV12-4; D uncertain. V was clipped by 6 bases and J by 4 bases, with 7 bases between them. This CDR3 region has 12 residues. CDR3 sequence reads: CASSLSGNTIYF. The CDR3 nucleotides read TGTGCCAGCAGCTTATCCGGAAACACCATATATTTT.

Many counts were recorded for this clonotype. The DNA of the CDR3 is TGTGCCAGCAGCCTCAGGGCAGGGTCTGGTGGCTACACCTTC. As protein: CASSLRAGSGGYTF. This chain connects TRBV3-1 to TRBJ1-2; D is perhaps TRBD1 (5 bases). Trimming cost V 4 bases and J 7 bases, with 16 bases left between them. The V gene's germline CDR1 is LGHDT and CDR2 YNNKEL (reference sequence). The CDR3 runs to 14 residues.

The table lists this clonotype with many counts. V usage is TRBV11-3 and J usage is TRBJ2-7, with D possibly matching TRBD2 (6 bases). Deletions cut 3 bases from V and 0 bases from J, with 12 bases between. Germline V CDR1 and CDR2: SGHNT, YENEEA. The CDR3 consists of 15 residues. The CDR3 region has the DNA TGTGCCAGCAGCTTTAGCGGACTGAGCTCCTACGAGCAGTACTTC. Residues: CASSFSGLSSYEQYF.

The rearrangement joins TRBV4-2 to TRBJ2-7; D tentatively fits TRBD1 or TRBD2 (5 bases each). The length of the CDR3 is 15 residues. The germline CDR1 and CDR2 sequences are LGHNA and YNFKEQ. Trimming removed 2 bases at V and 4 bases at J, with 15 bases between. The chain's CDR3 is CASSQSPGTQYEQYF. Written as DNA, the CDR3 is TGTGCCAGCAGCCAATCACCCGGGACCCAATACGAGCAGTACTTC.

There are many counts of this clonotype. The CDR3 DNA sequence: TGTGCCAGCAGTGAATACCCCAATCAGCCCCAGCATTTT. Its protein product is CASSEYPNQPQHF. The J gene is TRBJ1-5, the V gene TRBV6-1; unclear D gene. The germline CDR1 and CDR2 sequences are MNHNS and SASEGT. Between the trimmed V and J ends, which lost 2 bases and 3 bases, there was a span of 5 bases. This CDR3 is built from 13 residues.

The J gene is TRBJ2-7, the V gene TRBV10-3, with 9 bases fitting TRBD1. The V gene end was trimmed by 6 bases and the J gene end by 9 bases; junction bases not matched to a gene: 9. This CDR3 spans 13 amino acids. The germline gives CDR1 ENHRY, CDR2 SYGVKD. The CDR3 sequence: CAISQGQGSGQYF. The CDR3 bases are TGTGCCATCAGCCAGGGACAGGGTAGCGGGCAGTACTTC.

In its sample, this clonotype was seen many times. The chain recombines TRBV28 with TRBJ1-2, with D unresolved. This CDR3 spans 13 amino acids. With 7 bases removed from V and 5 bases from J, the gap between germline ends came to 14 bases. In germline, CDR1 is MDHEN, CDR2 SYDVKM. The CDR3 protein is CASTLGRQYGYTF. In nucleotides, the CDR3 is TGTGCCAGCACTCTCGGCAGACAATATGGCTACACCTTC.

Many counts were recorded for this clonotype. The chain combines TRBV2 with TRBJ2-2; TRBD1 is a possible D gene (5 bases). Germline V gene lookup returns CDR1 SNHLY and CDR2 FYNNEI. V lost 8 bases and J 5 bases, leaving 15 bases between the germline ends. There are 14 residues in the CDR3. CDR3 bases: TGTGCCAGCTCTATAGGGGAACGGACCGGGGAGCTGTTTTTT. Protein: CASSIGERTGELFF.

J is TRBJ1-5 and V is TRBV19, with a weak D call TRBD1 (6 bases). The CDR3 is made up of 15 amino acids. Germline V lookup: CDR1 LNHDA, CDR2 SQIVND (reference sequence). Trimming removed 2 bases from V and 5 bases from J, with 13 bases in between. The CDR3 loop reads CASSISQGGDQPQHF. As DNA, the CDR3 is TGTGCCAGTAGTATATCACAGGGAGGGGATCAGCCCCAGCATTTT.

This rearrangement joins TRBV5-4 to TRBJ2-5, with a weak D call TRBD2 (7 bases). Germline values: CDR1 SGHNT, CDR2 YYREEE (reference sequence). V was clipped by 4 bases and J by 3 bases, with 16 bases between them. The CDR3 spans 15 residues. CDR3 nucleotides: TGTGCCAGCAGCCCGGGGGGCCTAGCGGAAGAGACCCAGTACTTC. Protein sequence: CASSPGGLAEETQYF.

Ten or more counts support this clonotype. This chain joins TRBV2 and TRBJ1-1; 7 positions match TRBD1. This CDR3 region has 14 residues. CDR1 is SNHLY and CDR2 is FYNNEI in the germline V gene. The trim removed 8 bases at V and 12 bases at J, leaving 18 bases unmatched. The CDR3 loop reads CASRTRGGGTKTFF. The CDR3 region has the DNA TGTGCCAGCCGTACCAGGGGGGGAGGGACAAAAACTTTCTTT.

Many counts were recorded for this clonotype. In DNA form, the CDR3 reads TGTGCCATCAGTGAGTCGAACAGGGGGCCCATGAACACTGAAGCTTTCTTT. It codes for CAISESNRGPMNTEAFF. The chain links TRBV10-3 to TRBJ1-1; the match to TRBD1 covers 9 bases. The CDR3 is 17 residues long. CDR1 and CDR2 (germline): ENHRY, SYGVKD. V dropped 0 bases and J dropped 0; count of bases not matched to a gene: 5.

This clonotype was found many times. The V and J genes are TRBV11-1 and TRBJ2-1; TRBD1 matches at 9 bases. The CDR3 sequence is 14 residues long. Germline V gene lookup returns CDR1 SGHAT and CDR2 FQDESV (reference sequence). Unmatched junction bases numbered 3, after V lost 4 bases and J lost 5 bases. The CDR3 DNA follows: TGTGCCAGCAGCTCTAGACAGGGGGACAATGAGCAGTTCTTC. Amino acid sequence: CASSSRQGDNEQFF.

The V gene is TRBV12-3 or TRBV12-4, the J gene TRBJ1-2, with 10 nucleotides matching TRBD1. Germline trimming cut 6 bases from V and 7 bases from J; bases unmatched to any gene: 5. This CDR3 comprises 13 residues. The CDR3 spells CASSGTGAAGYTF. The CDR3 DNA follows: TGTGCCAGCAGCGGGACAGGGGCTGCTGGCTACACCTTC.

This clonotype was observed many times. CDR3 sequence: CASSEEGGYTEAFF. The CDR3 nucleotides read TGTGCCAGCAGTGAAGAAGGAGGTTACACTGAAGCTTTCTTT. The chain carries TRBV6-1 and TRBJ1-1; no reliable D call. CDR1 and CDR2 (germline): MNHNS, SASEGT. The CDR3 contains 14 residues. The germline V and J ends were trimmed by 1 base and 3 bases, with 9 bases remaining between them.

The chain carries TRBV7-8 and TRBJ2-1; tentative D call: TRBD1 (6 bases). The CDR3 sequence is 16 residues long. The ends were cut back, 5 bases at V and 2 bases at J, with 16 bases in the middle. Germline assignment: CDR1 SGHVS and CDR2 FQNEAQ. The CDR3 region is CASSPSRGSTYNEQFF. CDR3 sequence (DNA): TGTGCCAGCAGCCCATCTAGGGGGAGCACCTACAATGAGCAGTTCTTC. The full variable domain, completed using reference TRBV7-8 and TRBJ2-1, is GAGVSQSPRYKVAKRGQDVALRCDPISGHVSLFWYQQALGQGPEFLTYFQNEAQLDKSGLPSDRFFAERPEGSVSTLKIQRTQQEDSAVYLCASSPSRGSTYNEQFFGPGTRLTVL.

This clonotype was counted at least ten times. The chain has TRBV3-1 and TRBJ1-1; no clear D. CDR3 length: 14 amino acids. Trimming pared 2 bases from V and 1 base from J, leaving 8 bases between. Germline lookup yields CDR1 LGHDT and CDR2 YNNKEL (reference sequence). The CDR3 protein is CASSQRRRNTEAFF. In DNA, the CDR3 is TGTGCCAGCAGCCAAAGAAGGCGGAACACTGAAGCTTTCTTT.

The chain has TRBV12-3 or TRBV12-4 and TRBJ1-1; D gene uncertain. Deletions cut 3 bases from V and 6 bases from J, with 8 bases between. This CDR3 comprises 12 residues. The CDR3 coding sequence is TGTGCCAGCAGTTTTATGTTCGCTGAAGCTTTCTTT. Translation gives CASSFMFAEAFF.

The chain couples TRBV9 to TRBJ1-1; D is perhaps TRBD1 (5 bases). Germline assignment: CDR1 SGDLS and CDR2 YYNGEE. V lost 0 bases and J lost 2, with 11 bases in between. The CDR3 length is 15 residues. The CDR3 region has the DNA TGTGCCAGCAGCGTAGGATCAGGGACTAACACTGAAGCTTTCTTT. As protein: CASSVGSGTNTEAFF.